These 20 T cell receptor beta chains share one sample of origin, sequenced in a study of blood T cell repertoires in COVID-19. Assay: immunoSEQ multiplex PCR; the TCRdb copy retains only in-frame clones and omits some. This table has 250,000 to 300,000 clones, 85% to 90% appearing once. The source material was peripheral blood. The receptors come from a man aged 18 to 29 with active or convalescent COVID-19.

The gene calls are TRBV7-9 and TRBJ2-7; the D gene is possibly TRBD2 (6 bases). V was cut by 6 bases and J by 3 bases, with 18 bases left in between. The CDR3 has 15 amino acids. Germline V gene sequence: CDR1 SEHNR, CDR2 FQNEAQ (reference sequence). CDR3 protein: CASSTGSGSNYEQYF. CDR3 sequence (DNA): TGTGCCAGCAGTACCGGGAGCGGCTCAAACTACGAGCAGTACTTC.

V gene TRBV7-9 combines with J gene TRBJ2-5, with TRBD1 as a possible D gene (6 bases). CDR3 length: 16 residues. The germline CDR1 and CDR2 sequences are SEHNR and FQNEAQ (reference sequence). V was shortened by 6 bases and J by 5 bases, with 22 bases between the two germline ends. CDR3 DNA sequence: TGTGCCAGCAGTCGGCGAACTACAGGGTCCGACGAGACCCAGTACTTC. Protein: CASSRRTTGSDETQYF.

This chain joins TRBV3-1 (or the pseudogene TRBV3-2) and TRBJ2-7; a weak D match, TRBD1 (7 bases). V lost 0 bases and J 6 bases, leaving 33 bases between the germline ends. Looked up from germline, CDR1 is LGHDT and CDR2 is YNNKEL (reference sequence). There are 21 residues in the CDR3. CDR3 in amino acids: CASSQDQGGWHPIFPLVEQYF. The DNA of the CDR3 is TGTGCCAGCAGCCAAGATCAGGGGGGTTGGCACCCGATCTTCCCTTTGGTCGAGCAGTACTTC.

The chain combines TRBV19 with TRBJ2-7, with D possibly matching TRBD2 (5 bases). CDR3 length: 14 residues. From germline, CDR1 is LNHDA and CDR2 SQIVND (reference sequence). Deletions cut 3 bases from V and 1 base from J, with 10 bases between. CDR3 in amino acids: CASSISGRSYEQYF. For the CDR3, the DNA is TGTGCCAGTAGTATCTCTGGGAGATCCTACGAGCAGTACTTC.

CDR3 nucleotide sequence: TGTGCCAGCAGCCACGATGAAAAACTGTTTTTT. Translated: CASSHDEKLFF. V usage is TRBV3-1 (or the pseudogene TRBV3-2) and J usage is TRBJ1-4; D remains ambiguous. Germline CDR1 reads LGHDT; CDR2 reads YNNKEL (reference sequence). Trimming removed 3 bases from V and 6 bases from J, with 2 bases in between. This CDR3 region has 11 residues.

This clone came up a few times. The genes are TRBV9 and TRBJ2-7; TRBD2 might be the D (6 bases). Germline V CDR1 and CDR2: SGDLS, YYNGEE. The CDR3 runs 15 residues. Between the trimmed V and J ends, which lost 3 bases and 5 bases, there was a span of 18 bases. This chain's CDR3 is CASSGKGLARDEQYF. The CDR3 DNA is TGTGCCAGCAGCGGAAAGGGACTGGCACGGGACGAGCAGTACTTC. Filled out from reference TRBV9 and TRBJ2-7, the complete variable domain reads DSGVTQTPKHLITATGQRVTLRCSPRSGDLSVYWYQQSLDQGLQFLIQYYNGEERAKGNILERFSAQQFPDLHSELNLSSLELGDSALYFCASSGKGLARDEQYFGPGTRLTVT.

The genes are TRBV7-3 and TRBJ2-1, with 7 nucleotides matching TRBD2. The CDR3 is 16 amino acids. Looked up from germline, CDR1 is SGHTA and CDR2 is FQGTGA. V dropped 3 bases and J dropped 0; count of bases not matched to a gene: 5. This CDR3 reads CASSFTSVSSYNEQFF. Here the CDR3 DNA reads TGTGCCAGCAGCTTTACTAGCGTGAGCTCCTACAATGAGCAGTTCTTC. The whole variable domain, remainder taken from reference TRBV7-3 and TRBJ2-1, is GAGVSQTPSNKVTEKGKYVELRCDPISGHTALYWYRQSLGQGPEFLIYFQGTGAADDSGLPNDRFFAVRPEGSVSTLKIQRTERGDSAVYLCASSFTSVSSYNEQFFGPGTRLTVL.

This clone was counted only a few times. The rearrangement joins TRBV13 to TRBJ2-3, with D uncertain. The CDR3 is 14 residues long. The V and J ends lost 7 bases and 3 bases respectively, with 14 bases between them. Per germline, CDR1 PRHDT and CDR2 FYEKMQ (reference sequence). CDR3 sequence (DNA): TGTGCCAGCACGGATTCAGCTAGGACAGATACGCAGTATTTT. It specifies CASTDSARTDTQYF.

The V call is TRBV30, the J call TRBJ2-3; 10 nucleotides align to TRBD1. J gave up 2 bases and V 3 bases, and 14 bases lay outside the gene matches. Germline loops: CDR1 GTSNPN, CDR2 SVGIG (reference sequence). This CDR3 region has 18 residues. CDR3 region: CAWSSIPPGQGFTDTQYF. The CDR3, as DNA: TGTGCCTGGAGCTCTATACCTCCGGGACAGGGGTTCACAGATACGCAGTATTTT.

The genes are TRBV9 and TRBJ2-5, with D maybe TRBD2 (6 bases). The CDR3 spans 15 residues. Trimming took off 0 bases at V and 6 bases at J, with 15 bases between the two ends. Germline-derived CDR1 and CDR2 are SGDLS and YYNGEE. The CDR3 sequence is CASSVGDGRTQTQYF. CDR3 DNA: TGTGCCAGCAGCGTAGGGGACGGGAGAACCCAGACCCAGTACTTC.

The chain joins TRBV27 to TRBJ2-6, with a possible D match to TRBD1 (6 bases). Trimming took off 0 bases at V and 3 bases at J, with 12 bases between the two ends. The CDR3 contains 17 residues. Per germline, CDR1 MNHEY and CDR2 SMNVEV (reference sequence). The CDR3 is CASSLSQRGIGANVLTF. Here the CDR3 DNA reads TGTGCCAGCAGTTTATCGCAGAGGGGGATTGGGGCCAACGTCCTGACTTTC.

The chain has TRBV11-3 and TRBJ2-7; 7 nucleotides match TRBD2. Losses at the gene ends were 5 bases for V and 4 bases for J; bases not matched to a gene: 8. CDR3 length: 14 residues. Germline assignment: CDR1 SGHNT and CDR2 YENEEA. The chain's CDR3 is CASSPSGLRYEQYF. The CDR3 region has the DNA TGTGCCAGCAGCCCATCGGGACTACGGTACGAGCAGTACTTC.

Within the sample, this clone is medium-sized. CDR3 in amino acids: CASSLRVAGAHEQYF. CDR3 DNA: TGTGCCAGCAGCTTACGAGTAGCGGGAGCCCACGAGCAGTACTTC. The rearrangement links TRBV6-2 or TRBV6-3 to TRBJ2-7, with 9 bases fitting TRBD2. Germline CDR1 and CDR2: MNHEY and SVGEGT. This CDR3 is built from 15 residues. J was trimmed by 5 bases and V by 6 bases; bases with no gene match: 11.

This chain joins TRBV4-1 and TRBJ1-2; possible D gene TRBD1, 5 bases. V was cut by 1 base and J by 4 bases, with 10 bases left in between. Germline lookup yields CDR1 MGHRA and CDR2 YSYEKL. The CDR3 length is 14 residues. The CDR3 DNA reads as TGCGCCAGCAGCCAAGGCAGGGAGGGCTATGGCTACACCTTC. Translated: CASSQGREGYGYTF.

The chain links TRBV7-5 to TRBJ2-7; the table assigns TRBD2, which was not confirmed against the DNA. TRBV7-5 represents a pseudogene. This CDR3 spans 16 amino acids. CDR3 coding DNA: TGTGCCAGAAGCGGGGGAGCGGGGTTTAGCTCCTACGAGCAGTACTTC. It encodes CARSGGAGFSSYEQYF.

The chain joins TRBV6-6 to TRBJ1-5; 8 bases align to TRBD1. CDR1 MNHNY and CDR2 SVGAGI come from the germline V gene (reference sequence). The CDR3 sequence is 13 residues long. With 6 bases clipped from V and 7 bases from J, the junction kept 5 bases outside the gene matches. CDR3 DNA sequence: TGTGCCAGCAGCGTCTCAGGGGGCCAGCCCCAGCATTTT. It specifies CASSVSGGQPQHF.

In this sample, this clone turned up a few times. The rearrangement uses TRBV19 and TRBJ1-5, with 7 bases identical to TRBD1. V shed 5 bases, J shed 11 bases, and the junction held 21 bases outside the gene matches. There are 17 residues in the CDR3. CDR1 is LNHDA, CDR2 SQIVND, per germline (reference sequence). CDR3 nucleotides: TGTGCCAGTAGTCCACTGGCGGGACAGCCATCGTCTCCGACCCAGCATTTT. Encoded protein: CASSPLAGQPSSPTQHF.

The count of this clone is one. J is TRBJ1-6 and V is TRBV29-1; D unresolved. With 6 bases removed from V and 7 bases from J, the gap between germline ends came to 13 bases. The CDR3 consists of 13 residues. Per germline, CDR1 SQVTM and CDR2 ANQGSEA. The chain's CDR3 is CSVALVENSPLHF. The CDR3 region has the DNA TGCAGCGTCGCTTTGGTGGAGAATTCACCCCTCCACTTT.

CDR3 amino acids: CASSPQAGEETQYF. CDR3 DNA sequence: TGTGCCAGCTCACCACAAGCGGGAGAAGAGACCCAGTACTTC. This rearrangement joins TRBV18 to TRBJ2-5; 8 bases match TRBD2. Germline-derived CDR1 and CDR2 are KGHSH and LQKENI. This CDR3 is 14 amino acids long. The V gene end was trimmed by 1 base and the J gene end by 3 bases; junction bases not matched to a gene: 1.

V is TRBV7-2 and J is TRBJ2-2, with a tentative D call TRBD2 (5 bases). The germline CDR1 and CDR2 sequences are SGHTA and FQGNSA. This CDR3 has 17 amino acids. The germline V and J ends were trimmed by 1 base and 4 bases, with 16 bases remaining between them. The CDR3 coding sequence is TGTGCCAGCAGCTTAGTTGGACTCTTTCCCCGCACCGGGGAGCTGTTTTTT. As protein: CASSLVGLFPRTGELFF.